The 17 T cell receptor beta chains given below trace back to one sample, sequenced in a study of T cell responses to AZD1222 COVID-19 vaccine. Assay used: immunoSEQ multiplex PCR; TCRdb lists only in-frame clones, some missing. The profile covers approximately 110,000 clones, with around 90% appearing a single time and approximately 1.3% taken by the ten largest. The specimen was peripheral blood, collected on day 0 of AZD1222 vaccination. The receptors were gathered from an adult in good health.

J is TRBJ2-7 and V is TRBV29-1; D may match TRBD1 or TRBD2 (5 bases each). CDR1 and CDR2 (germline): SQVTM, ANQGSEA. This CDR3 contains 17 residues. The V and J ends lost 6 bases and 3 bases respectively, with 27 bases between them. CDR3 in amino acids: CSVTVAKGTQGRYEQYF. The CDR3 nucleotides read TGCAGCGTCACAGTCGCGAAAGGGACCCAGGGACGCTACGAGCAGTACTTC.

This clone was seen only once. The chain couples TRBV4-2 to TRBJ1-1, with a weak D call TRBD1 (5 bases). The CDR3 has 16 residues. Germline CDR1 is LGHNA and CDR2 is YNFKEQ. The ends were cut back, 0 bases at V and 3 bases at J, with 14 bases in the middle. CDR3 in DNA: TGTGCCAGCAGCCAAGATCTCGAGGGGTGGGACACTGAAGCTTTCTTT. Translating gives CASSQDLEGWDTEAFF.

The rearrangement links TRBV10-3 to TRBJ1-4, with D uncertain. Germline V gene sequence: CDR1 ENHRY, CDR2 SYGVKD. This CDR3 has 14 residues. V was cut by 0 bases and J by 6 bases, with 8 bases left in between. CDR3 nucleotides: TGTGCCATCAGTGAGTCTTGGACCCATGAAAAACTGTTTTTT. Its protein is CAISESWTHEKLFF.

The J gene is TRBJ1-4, the V gene TRBV5-1; 8 bases map to TRBD1. Trimming cost V 4 bases and J 14 bases; bases outside gene matches: 7. The CDR3 length is 12 residues. Per the germline V gene, CDR1 is SGHRS and CDR2 is YFSETQ. DNA of the CDR3: TGCGCCAGCAGCCGGGACAGGAGCGATCTGTTTTTT. Its translation is CASSRDRSDLFF. Full variable domain (remainder filled in from reference TRBV5-1 and TRBJ1-4): KAGVTQTPRYLIKTRGQQVTLSCSPISGHRSVSWYQQTPGQGLQFLFEYFSETQRNKGNFPGRFSGRQFSNSRSEMNVSTLELGDSALYLCASSRDRSDLFFGSGTQLSVL.

This chain joins TRBV30 and TRBJ2-1, with 7 nucleotides matching TRBD1. Germline CDR1 reads GTSNPN; CDR2 reads SVGIG (reference sequence). The CDR3 has 17 amino acids. The J segment lost 2 bases and the V segment lost 0 bases, leaving 10 bases of the junction unmatched. The DNA of the CDR3 is TGTGCCTGGAGTGTGAGGGGGCCATACCCCCCCTACAATGAGCAGTTCTTC. It codes for CAWSVRGPYPPYNEQFF.

The chain uses TRBV5-1 and TRBJ2-1; D might be TRBD1 or TRBD2, each matching 6 bases. Germline values: CDR1 SGHRS, CDR2 YFSETQ. This CDR3 is built from 18 residues. The V end was cut by 6 bases, the J end by 0 bases, with 22 bases between. The CDR3 DNA follows: TGCGCCAGCAACCCGGACGGGGGCGCCCCTAGCTCCTACAATGAGCAGTTCTTC. Amino acid sequence: CASNPDGGAPSSYNEQFF.

The V call is TRBV5-6, the J call TRBJ2-7; tentatively, D is TRBD1 or TRBD2 (6 bases each). The CDR3 length is 14 residues. Looked up from germline, CDR1 is SGHDT and CDR2 is YYEEEE. V was cut by 6 bases and J by 6 bases, with 19 bases left in between. DNA of the CDR3: TGTGCCAGCACCCTGGTGGGGGGACACGGCGAGCAGTACTTC. This gives the protein CASTLVGGHGEQYF.

The chain links TRBV7-9 to TRBJ1-2; D not certain. CDR1 is SEHNR and CDR2 is FQNEAQ in the germline V gene (reference sequence). Trimming took 4 bases from V and 5 from J, leaving 11 bases between them. CDR3 length: 13 amino acids. CDR3 nucleotide sequence: TGTGCCAGCAGCTCAGGCGGGCCTTATGGCTACACCTTC. This gives the protein CASSSGGPYGYTF.

The chain links TRBV4-3 to TRBJ1-1; D gene uncertain. The CDR3 has 14 amino acids. CDR1 and CDR2 (germline): LGHNA, YSLEER. Trimming removed 3 bases at V and 0 bases at J, with 8 bases between. CDR3 DNA sequence: TGCGCCAGCAGCCATTTGTCCGTGAACACTGAAGCTTTCTTT. Translating it yields CASSHLSVNTEAFF.

The V and J genes are TRBV19 and TRBJ1-1, with D perhaps TRBD1 (6 bases). With 5 bases removed from V and 0 bases from J, the gap between germline ends came to 13 bases. Germline V CDR1 and CDR2: LNHDA, SQIVND (reference sequence). This CDR3 is 15 amino acids long. CDR3 DNA sequence: TGTGCCAGTAGTGGACAGATTTGGATGAACACTGAAGCTTTCTTT. Protein product: CASSGQIWMNTEAFF. The entire variable domain, with the rest obtained from reference TRBV19 and TRBJ1-1, is as follows: DGGITQSPKYLFRKEGQNVTLSCEQNLNHDAMYWYRQDPGQGLRLIYYSQIVNDFQKGDIAEGYSVSREKKESFPLTVTSAQKNPTAFYLCASSGQIWMNTEAFFGQGTRLTVV.

V usage is TRBV25-1 and J usage is TRBJ1-1, with 9 bases that match TRBD1. V shed 0 bases and J 5 bases; nucleotides not matched to a gene: 10. Germline values: CDR1 MGHDK, CDR2 SYGVNS. This CDR3 has 17 residues. This chain's CDR3 is CASSEYYWTGADTEAFF. The DNA for the CDR3 is TGTGCCAGCAGTGAATATTATTGGACAGGGGCGGATACTGAAGCTTTCTTT.

CDR3 residues: CASSQDWGPDAGGAQHF. The CDR3 DNA is TGCGCCAGCAGCCAAGATTGGGGGCCAGACGCAGGCGGGGCCCAGCATTTT. The chain couples TRBV4-1 to TRBJ1-5; D perhaps matches TRBD1 (6 bases). Trimming shortened V by 0 bases and J by 11 bases, and 23 bases separated the two germline ends. The CDR3 is 17 amino acids. Germline values: CDR1 MGHRA, CDR2 YSYEKL.

The rearrangement uses TRBV5-4 and TRBJ1-6, with D unresolved. The germline gives CDR1 SGHNT, CDR2 YYREEE (reference sequence). With 4 bases removed from V and 1 base from J, the gap between germline ends came to 6 bases. The CDR3 consists of 14 residues. The CDR3 reads CASSGSSYNSPLHF. CDR3 coding DNA: TGTGCCAGCAGCGGGAGTTCCTATAATTCACCCCTCCACTTT. Using reference TRBV5-4 and TRBJ1-6 for the parts outside the CDR3, the full variable domain is ETGVTQSPTHLIKTRGQQVTLRCSSQSGHNTVSWYQQALGQGPQFIFQYYREEENGRGNFPPRFSGLQFPNYSSELNVNALELDDSALYLCASSGSSYNSPLHFGNGTRLTVT.

This clone was seen only once. V gene TRBV6-5 combines with J gene TRBJ2-3; D gene uncertain. The length of the CDR3 is 13 residues. V shed 3 bases and J shed 1 base, with 5 bases lying between them. CDR1 and CDR2 (germline): MNHEY, SVGAGI. CDR3 amino acids: CASSYIGTDTQYF. DNA for the CDR3: TGTGCCAGCAGTTATATAGGCACAGATACGCAGTATTTT.

This chain connects TRBV6-5 to TRBJ2-3; possible D gene TRBD2, 6 bases. The germline gives CDR1 MNHEY, CDR2 SVGAGI. The CDR3 runs 14 residues. Trimming took off 6 bases at V and 7 bases at J, with 17 bases between the two ends. This CDR3 is CASSPPSGAYTQYF. CDR3 nucleotides: TGTGCCAGCAGCCCCCCCTCGGGAGCTTATACGCAGTATTTT.

This clone was seen a single time. The V gene is TRBV5-1, the J gene TRBJ1-2, with 10 bases identical to TRBD1. The CDR3 has 15 residues. Unmatched junction bases numbered 8, after V lost 4 bases and J lost 5 bases. Germline CDR1 SGHRS, CDR2 YFSETQ. CDR3 sequence reads: CASSPSGTGAYGYTF. As DNA, the CDR3 is TGCGCCAGCAGCCCCTCCGGGACAGGGGCTTATGGCTACACCTTC.

The chain combines TRBV5-1 with TRBJ2-1, with 11 nucleotides matching TRBD1. CDR3 length equals 18 residues. J lost 6 bases, V lost 1 base, and 12 bases had no gene match. Germline V gene lookup returns CDR1 SGHRS and CDR2 YFSETQ. The CDR3 region is CASSLMGLRDRGFNEQFF. CDR3 in DNA: TGCGCCAGCAGCTTGATGGGATTACGGGACAGGGGGTTCAATGAGCAGTTCTTC. Supplemented by reference TRBV5-1 and TRBJ2-1, the full variable domain reads KAGVTQTPRYLIKTRGQQVTLSCSPISGHRSVSWYQQTPGQGLQFLFEYFSETQRNKGNFPGRFSGRQFSNSRSEMNVSTLELGDSALYLCASSLMGLRDRGFNEQFFGPGTRLTVL.